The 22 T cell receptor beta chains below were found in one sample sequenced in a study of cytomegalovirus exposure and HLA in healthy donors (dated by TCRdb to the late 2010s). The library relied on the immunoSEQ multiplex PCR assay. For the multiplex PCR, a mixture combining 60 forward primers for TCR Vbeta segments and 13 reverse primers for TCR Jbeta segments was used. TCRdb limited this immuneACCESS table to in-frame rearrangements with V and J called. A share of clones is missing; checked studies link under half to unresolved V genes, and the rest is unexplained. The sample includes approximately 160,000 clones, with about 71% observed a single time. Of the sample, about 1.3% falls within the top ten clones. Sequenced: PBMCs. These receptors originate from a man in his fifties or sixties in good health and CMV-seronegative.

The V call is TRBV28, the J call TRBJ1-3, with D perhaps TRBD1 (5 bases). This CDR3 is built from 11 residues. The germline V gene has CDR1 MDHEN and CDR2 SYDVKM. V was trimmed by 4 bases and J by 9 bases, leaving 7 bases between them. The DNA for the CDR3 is TGTGCCAGCAGTTCCCAGGGCACCATATATTTT. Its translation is CASSSQGTIYF.

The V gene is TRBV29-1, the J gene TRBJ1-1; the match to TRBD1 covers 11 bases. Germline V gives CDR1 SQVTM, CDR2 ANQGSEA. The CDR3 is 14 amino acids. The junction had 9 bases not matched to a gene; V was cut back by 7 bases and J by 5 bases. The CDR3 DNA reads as TGCAGCGGGGGAGGACAGGGGGCGCCTACTGAAGCTTTCTTT. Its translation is CSGGGQGAPTEAFF.

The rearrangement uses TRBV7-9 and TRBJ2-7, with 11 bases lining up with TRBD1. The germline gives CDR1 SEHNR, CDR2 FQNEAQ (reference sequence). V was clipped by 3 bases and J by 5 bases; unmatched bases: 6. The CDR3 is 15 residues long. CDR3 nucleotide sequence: TGTGCCAGCAGCTTCTTCAGGACAGGGGGCAACGAGCAGTACTTC. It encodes CASSFFRTGGNEQYF.

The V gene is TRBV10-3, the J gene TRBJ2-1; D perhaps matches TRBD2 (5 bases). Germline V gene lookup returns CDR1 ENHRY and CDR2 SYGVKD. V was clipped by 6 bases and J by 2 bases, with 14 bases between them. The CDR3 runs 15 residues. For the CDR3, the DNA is TGTGCCATCAGCGAACCGCCGGGGACCTACAATGAGCAGTTCTTC. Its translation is CAISEPPGTYNEQFF.

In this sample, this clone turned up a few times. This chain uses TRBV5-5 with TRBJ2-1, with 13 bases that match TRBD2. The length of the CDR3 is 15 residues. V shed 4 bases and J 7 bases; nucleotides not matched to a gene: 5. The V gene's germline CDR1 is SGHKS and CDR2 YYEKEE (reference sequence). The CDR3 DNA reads TGTGCCAGCAGCCGGACTAGCGGGGGAGGGAATGAGCAGTTCTTC. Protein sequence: CASSRTSGGGNEQFF.

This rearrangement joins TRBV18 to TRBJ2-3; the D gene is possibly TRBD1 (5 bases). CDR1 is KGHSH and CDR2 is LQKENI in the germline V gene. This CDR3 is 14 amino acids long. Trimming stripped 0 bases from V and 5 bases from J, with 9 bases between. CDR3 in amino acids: CASSPPGVGDTQYF. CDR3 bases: TGTGCCAGCTCACCACCAGGGGTCGGAGATACGCAGTATTTT. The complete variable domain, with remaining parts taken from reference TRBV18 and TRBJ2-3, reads NAGVMQNPRHLVRRRGQEARLRCSPMKGHSHVYWYRQLPEEGLKFMVYLQKENIIDESGMPKERFSAEFPKEGPSILRIQQVVRGDSAAYFCASSPPGVGDTQYFGPGTRLTVL.

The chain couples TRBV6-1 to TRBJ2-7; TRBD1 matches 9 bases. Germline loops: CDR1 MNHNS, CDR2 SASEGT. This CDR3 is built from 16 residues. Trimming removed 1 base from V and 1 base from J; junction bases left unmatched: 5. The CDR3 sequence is CASSEGTTGGSYEQYF. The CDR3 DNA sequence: TGTGCCAGCAGTGAAGGAACGACAGGGGGATCCTACGAGCAGTACTTC.

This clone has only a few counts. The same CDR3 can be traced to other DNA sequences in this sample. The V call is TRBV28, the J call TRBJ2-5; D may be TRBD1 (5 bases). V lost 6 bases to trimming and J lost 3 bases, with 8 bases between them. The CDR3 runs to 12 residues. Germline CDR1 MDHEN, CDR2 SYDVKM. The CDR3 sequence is CASRAGKETQYF. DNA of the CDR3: TGTGCCAGCAGAGCAGGGAAAGAGACCCAGTACTTC.

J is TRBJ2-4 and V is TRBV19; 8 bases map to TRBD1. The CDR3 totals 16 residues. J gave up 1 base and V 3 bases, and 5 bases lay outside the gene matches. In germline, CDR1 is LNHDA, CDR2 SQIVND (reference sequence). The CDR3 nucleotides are TGTGCCAGTAGTATCCCGGCAGGGGGCGCCAAAAACATTCAGTACTTC. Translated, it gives CASSIPAGGAKNIQYF.

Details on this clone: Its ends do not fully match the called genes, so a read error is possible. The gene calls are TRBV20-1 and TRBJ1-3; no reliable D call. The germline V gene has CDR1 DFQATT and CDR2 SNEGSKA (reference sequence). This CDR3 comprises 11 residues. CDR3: CSAPRGNAIYF. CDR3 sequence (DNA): TGCAGTGCTCCTCGGGGAAACGCCATATATTTT.

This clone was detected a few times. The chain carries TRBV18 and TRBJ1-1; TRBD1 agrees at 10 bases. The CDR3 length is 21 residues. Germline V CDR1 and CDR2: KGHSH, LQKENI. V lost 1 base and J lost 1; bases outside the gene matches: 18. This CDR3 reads CASSPLSLNLGQGPRNTEAFF. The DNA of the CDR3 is TGTGCCAGCTCACCACTAAGTCTTAATTTGGGACAGGGGCCAAGGAACACTGAAGCTTTCTTT.

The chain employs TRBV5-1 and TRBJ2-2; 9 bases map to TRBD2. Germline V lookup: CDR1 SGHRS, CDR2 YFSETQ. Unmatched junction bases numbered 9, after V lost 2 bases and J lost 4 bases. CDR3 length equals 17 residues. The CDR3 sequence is CASSFSGGQSGTGELFF. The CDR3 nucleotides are TGCGCCAGCAGCTTTAGCGGGGGTCAGAGTGGCACCGGGGAGCTGTTTTTT.

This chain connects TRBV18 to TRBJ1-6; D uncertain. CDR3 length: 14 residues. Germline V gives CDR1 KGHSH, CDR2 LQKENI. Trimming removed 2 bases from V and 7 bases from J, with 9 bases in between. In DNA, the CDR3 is TGTGCCAGCTCACCAAACCTAGACAATTCACCCCTCCACTTT. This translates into CASSPNLDNSPLHF.

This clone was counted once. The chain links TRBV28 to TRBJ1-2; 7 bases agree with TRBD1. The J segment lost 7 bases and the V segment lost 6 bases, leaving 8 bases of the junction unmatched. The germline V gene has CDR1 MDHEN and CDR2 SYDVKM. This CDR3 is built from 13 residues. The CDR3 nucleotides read TGTGCCAGCAGCCTACAGGGGATTGCTGGCTACACCTTC. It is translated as CASSLQGIAGYTF.

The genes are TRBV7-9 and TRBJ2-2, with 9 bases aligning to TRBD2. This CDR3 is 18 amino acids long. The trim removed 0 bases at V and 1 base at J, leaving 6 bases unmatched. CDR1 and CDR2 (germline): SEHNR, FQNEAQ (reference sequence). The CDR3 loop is CASSLAGSGGRNTGELFF. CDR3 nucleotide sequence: TGTGCCAGCAGCTTAGCCGGTAGCGGGGGCCGGAACACCGGGGAGCTGTTTTTT.

The chain's CDR3 is CASRFTGTTNEKLFF. CDR3 coding DNA: TGTGCCAGCAGGTTCACAGGGACAACTAATGAAAAACTGTTTTTT. The chain uses TRBV7-9 and TRBJ1-4; weak D call: TRBD1 (6 bases). Germline V CDR1 and CDR2: SEHNR, FQNEAQ (reference sequence). The ends were cut back, 6 bases at V and 0 bases at J, with 11 bases in the middle. The CDR3 consists of 15 residues.

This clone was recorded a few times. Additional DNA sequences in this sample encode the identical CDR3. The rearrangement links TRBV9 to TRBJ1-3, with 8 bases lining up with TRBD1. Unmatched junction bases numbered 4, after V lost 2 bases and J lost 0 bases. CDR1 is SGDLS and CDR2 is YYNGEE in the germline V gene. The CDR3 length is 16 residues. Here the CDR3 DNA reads TGTGCCAGCAGCGTGGGGACAGGCGCCTCTGGAAACACCATATATTTT. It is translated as CASSVGTGASGNTIYF. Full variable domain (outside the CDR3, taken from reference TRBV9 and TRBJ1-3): DSGVTQTPKHLITATGQRVTLRCSPRSGDLSVYWYQQSLDQGLQFLIQYYNGEERAKGNILERFSAQQFPDLHSELNLSSLELGDSALYFCASSVGTGASGNTIYFGEGSWLTVV.

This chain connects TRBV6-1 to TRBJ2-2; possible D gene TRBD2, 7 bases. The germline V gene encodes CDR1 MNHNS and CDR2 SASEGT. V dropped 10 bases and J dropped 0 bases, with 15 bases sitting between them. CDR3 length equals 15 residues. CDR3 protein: CATSGGGANTGELFF. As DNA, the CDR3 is TGTGCCACCTCCGGAGGGGGGGCGAACACCGGGGAGCTGTTTTTT.

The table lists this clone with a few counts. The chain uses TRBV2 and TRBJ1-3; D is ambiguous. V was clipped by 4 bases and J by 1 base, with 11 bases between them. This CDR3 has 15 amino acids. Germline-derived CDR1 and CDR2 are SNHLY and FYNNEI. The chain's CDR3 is CASSGMRQSGNTIYF. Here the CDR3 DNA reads TGTGCCAGCAGTGGGATGAGGCAGTCTGGAAACACCATATATTTT.

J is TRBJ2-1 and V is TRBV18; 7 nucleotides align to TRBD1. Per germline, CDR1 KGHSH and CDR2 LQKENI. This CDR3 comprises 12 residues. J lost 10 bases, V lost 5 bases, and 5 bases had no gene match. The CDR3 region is CASSSQGREQFF. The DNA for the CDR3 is TGTGCCAGCTCATCACAGGGGCGGGAGCAGTTCTTC.

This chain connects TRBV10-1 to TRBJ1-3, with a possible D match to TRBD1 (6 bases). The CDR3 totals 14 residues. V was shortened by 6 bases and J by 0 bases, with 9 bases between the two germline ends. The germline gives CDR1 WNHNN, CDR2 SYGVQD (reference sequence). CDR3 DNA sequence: TGCGCCAGCAGCCGGGACAACTCTGGAAACACCATATATTTT. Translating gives CASSRDNSGNTIYF.

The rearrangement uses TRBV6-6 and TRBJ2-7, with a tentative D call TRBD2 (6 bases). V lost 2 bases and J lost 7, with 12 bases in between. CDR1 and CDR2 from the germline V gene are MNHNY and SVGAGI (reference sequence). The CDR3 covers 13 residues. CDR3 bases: TGTGCCAGCAGTTACCCCGGGACTGAGGAGCAGTACTTC. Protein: CASSYPGTEEQYF.